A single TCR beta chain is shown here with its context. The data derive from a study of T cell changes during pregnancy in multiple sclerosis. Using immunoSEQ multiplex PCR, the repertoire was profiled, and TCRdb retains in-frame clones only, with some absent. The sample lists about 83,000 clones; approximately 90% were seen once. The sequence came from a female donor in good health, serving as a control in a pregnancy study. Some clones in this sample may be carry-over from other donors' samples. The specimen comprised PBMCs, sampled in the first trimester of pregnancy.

CDR3 bases: TGCGCCAGCAGCTTGGATCCCGGGGGGGCGGAGTATTTT. Encoded protein: CASSLDPGGAEYF. The gene calls are TRBV5-1 and TRBJ2-3; 8 bases map to TRBD2. This CDR3 spans 13 amino acids. Trimming at V came to 0 bases and at J to 13 bases, leaving 7 bases not matched to a gene. The V gene's germline CDR1 is SGHRS and CDR2 YFSETQ.